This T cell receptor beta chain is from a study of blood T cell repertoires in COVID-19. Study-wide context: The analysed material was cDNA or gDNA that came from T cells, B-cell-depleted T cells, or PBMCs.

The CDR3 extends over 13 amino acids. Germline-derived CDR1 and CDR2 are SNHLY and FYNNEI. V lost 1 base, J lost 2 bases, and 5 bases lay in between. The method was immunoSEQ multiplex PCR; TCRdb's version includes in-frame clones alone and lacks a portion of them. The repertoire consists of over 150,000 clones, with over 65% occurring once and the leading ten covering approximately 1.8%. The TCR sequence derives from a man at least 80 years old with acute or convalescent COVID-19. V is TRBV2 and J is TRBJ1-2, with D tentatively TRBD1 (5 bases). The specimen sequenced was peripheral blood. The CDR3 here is CASSEDRNYGYTF. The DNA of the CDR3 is TGTGCCAGCAGTGAAGACAGGAACTATGGCTACACCTTC.